These 24 T cell receptor beta chains share one sample of origin, sequenced in a study of T cell clonality in common variable immunodeficiency (dated by TCRdb to 2013 to 2016). Library prep was done by the immunoSEQ multiplex PCR assay. The clones in this table, taken by TCRdb from immuneACCESS, are in-frame only. Not every clone is retained; where verified, under half of the shortfall comes from an unresolved V gene, and the cause of the rest is unknown. This sample has under 40,000 clones in the table, none counted a single time. The ten top clones hold 0.8% to 1% of the sample. The specimen sequenced was peripheral blood mononuclear cells. Receptor source: a person aged 18-69 years in good health.

This clone was found many times. Read data end 3 residues before the CDR3 end; the end is taken from the germline J gene. This CDR3 is also generated by other DNA sequences in the sample. This chain joins TRBV19 and TRBJ1-1; 9 positions match TRBD1. CDR3 length: 20 amino acids. V was clipped by 6 bases and J by 2 bases; unmatched bases: 22. The germline V gene encodes CDR1 LNHDA and CDR2 SQIVND (reference sequence). This CDR3 is CASRKPGQGVSRALNTEAFF. The covered CDR3 bases are TGTGCCAGTAGGAAACCGGGACAGGGAGTATCACGGGCCCTAAACACTGAA.

The sample holds many counts of this clone. Read coverage stops 3 residues before the CDR3 terminus; the germline J gene supplies the remainder. This chain uses TRBV7-8 with TRBJ1-2; weak D call: TRBD1 (6 bases). CDR1 SGHVS and CDR2 FQNEAQ come from the germline V gene. The CDR3 is 13 residues long. V lost 5 bases and J 4 bases, leaving 11 bases between the germline ends. The CDR3 loop is CASSETGLYGYTF. The part of the CDR3 DNA that was read is TGTGCCAGCAGCGAAACAGGGCTCTATGGC.

Ten or more counts support this clone. The read terminates 3 residues ahead of where the CDR3 ends, so the germline J gene completes it. The rearrangement uses TRBV14 and TRBJ1-4; maybe TRBD1 (6 bases). V was shortened by 6 bases and J by 7 bases, with 15 bases between the two germline ends. The CDR3 runs to 14 residues. Germline lookup yields CDR1 SGHDN and CDR2 FVKESK. The CDR3 loop reads CASRQSGAGEKLFF. CDR3 DNA (partial): TGTGCCAGCAGACAGTCAGGGGCGGGTGAAAAA.

This clone was picked up many times. Sequencing ends 3 residues short of the CDR3 end; the germline J gene provides the rest. The chain employs TRBV5-1 and TRBJ2-3, with D possibly matching TRBD2 (5 bases). This CDR3 is 15 amino acids long. Germline lookup yields CDR1 SGHRS and CDR2 YFSETQ. The V and J ends lost 4 bases and 6 bases respectively, with 18 bases between them. The CDR3 sequence: CASSLVLQSGDTQYF. The sequenced CDR3 bases are TGCGCCAGCAGCCTTGTATTACAGTCGGGGGATACG.

This clone is categorized as medium-sized. The CDR3 extends 3 residues past the end of the read, so its final part is completed from the germline J gene. J is TRBJ1-4 and V is TRBV20-1; the D is unclear. Germline V gene lookup returns CDR1 DFQATT and CDR2 SNEGSKA (reference sequence). The CDR3 extends over 12 amino acids. The CDR3 DNA, read in part, is TGCAGTGCTAGGTTAAGCGGGAGTAGA. As protein: CSARLSGSR. The complete CDR3 sequence is CSARLSGSRLFF.

This clone occurred many times. The observed sequence ends 3 residues before the CDR3 terminus, with the missing tail filled in from the germline J gene. The rearrangement joins TRBV5-8 to TRBJ2-1; D unclear. The CDR3 covers 11 residues. Trimming took 3 bases from V and 7 from J, leaving 5 bases between them. Germline values: CDR1 SGHTS, CDR2 YDEGEE. The sequenced part of the CDR3 DNA is TGTGCCAGCAGCTATCCGAATGAG. Protein: CASSYPNE. The whole CDR3 protein is CASSYPNEQFF.

This clone has at least ten counts. The read halts 3 residues ahead of the CDR3 end, with the missing end drawn from the germline J gene. The V gene is TRBV5-1, the J gene TRBJ2-1; 12 positions agree with TRBD2. The V segment lost 0 bases and the J segment 9 bases; nucleotides outside the gene matches: 7. CDR1 is SGHRS, CDR2 YFSETQ, per germline. The CDR3 is made up of 16 amino acids. CDR3 DNA, as far as it was read: TGCGCCAGCAGCTTGGGACTAGCGGGAGCTTACGGTGAG. It is translated as CASSLGLAGAYGE. The full CDR3 reads CASSLGLAGAYGEQFF.

This clone was detected ten times or more. The CDR3 end falls 3 residues outside the read, so it is completed with the germline J gene. This rearrangement joins TRBV20-1 to TRBJ2-2, with D possibly matching TRBD2 (7 bases). Between the trimmed V and J ends, which lost 8 bases and 5 bases, there was a span of 18 bases. The CDR3 is made up of 14 amino acids. Germline V gene sequence: CDR1 DFQATT, CDR2 SNEGSKA (reference sequence). The sequenced part of the CDR3 DNA is TGCAGTACAGGGAGGGAATTAGGGACCGGGGAG. Its protein is CSTGRELGTGE. The entire CDR3 reads CSTGRELGTGELFF.

The sample holds many counts of this clone. The sequenced CDR3 bases are TGCGCCAGCAGTCCGGGACAGCACTCTGGAAACACC. This translates into CASSPGQHSGNT. The entire CDR3 sequence reads CASSPGQHSGNTIYF. The rearrangement uses TRBV23-1 and TRBJ1-3; 7 bases match TRBD1. The read finishes 3 residues shy of the CDR3 end, and the germline J gene is used to complete it. TRBV23-1 is sorted into the ORF group, with uncertain function. The J segment lost 0 bases and the V segment lost 4 bases, leaving 3 bases of the junction unmatched. The CDR3 has 15 amino acids.

This clone was picked up many times. The CDR3 is cut off 3 residues early in the read; its end comes from the germline J gene. The chain has TRBV5-5 and TRBJ2-3; D is possibly TRBD1 (5 bases). CDR1 SGHKS and CDR2 YYEKEE come from the germline V gene (reference sequence). Trimming pared 7 bases from V and 1 base from J, leaving 10 bases between. The CDR3 is 13 amino acids. The CDR3: CASWQGGTDTQYF. The covered CDR3 bases are TGTGCCAGCTGGCAGGGTGGCACAGATACG.

This clone was seen many times. The CDR3 extends 3 residues past the end of the read, so its final part is completed from the germline J gene. This chain connects TRBV19 to TRBJ1-5, with D uncertain. V lost 3 bases and J lost 5, with 11 bases in between. The CDR3 sequence is 14 residues long. CDR1 LNHDA and CDR2 SQIVND come from the germline V gene (reference sequence). The CDR3 region is CASSIRGSYQPQHF. The CDR3 bases that were read are TGTGCCAGTAGTATCCGGGGTAGTTATCAGCCC.

This clone appeared many times. Here the CDR3 reads CSAETTGSEKLFF. The part of the CDR3 DNA that was read is TGCAGTGCTGAAACGACAGGGAGTGAAAAA. The V call is TRBV20-1, the J call TRBJ1-4; 7 bases agree with TRBD1. The read ends 3 residues before the CDR3 terminus; that terminus is restored from the germline J gene. Germline V CDR1 and CDR2: DFQATT, SNEGSKA (reference sequence). The CDR3 extends over 13 amino acids. J was trimmed by 7 bases and V by 5 bases; bases with no gene match: 7.

This clone has at least ten counts. Germline and junction disagree at one end, which may indicate a read error. The CDR3 end falls 3 residues outside the read, so it is completed with the germline J gene. The rearrangement uses TRBV4-2 and TRBJ2-1; tentatively, D is TRBD2 (7 bases). Germline V gene sequence: CDR1 LGHNA, CDR2 YNFKEQ. The CDR3 spans 13 residues. CDR3 protein: CASSQVGGDEQFF. The CDR3 DNA, read in part, is TGCGCCAGCAGCCAAGTAGGGGGGGATGAG.

This clone appeared many times. The CDR3 is cut off 3 residues early in the read; its end comes from the germline J gene. The chain couples TRBV5-6 to TRBJ2-3; possible D gene TRBD2, 5 bases. CDR1 is SGHDT and CDR2 is YYEEEE in the germline V gene. CDR3 size: 13 residues. V lost 1 base, J lost 6 bases, and 9 bases lay in between. CDR3 DNA (partial): TGTGCCAGCAGCTTGTCTAGCTGGGATACG. Translation gives CASSLSSWDT. The entire CDR3 is CASSLSSWDTQYF.

The sample holds many counts of this clone. The read finishes 3 residues shy of the CDR3 end, and the germline J gene is used to complete it. This sequence joins TRBV7-9 and TRBJ1-1; 7 positions agree with TRBD1. Germline CDR1 SEHNR, CDR2 FQNEAQ (reference sequence). The CDR3 has 14 amino acids. V was pared by 7 bases and J by 5 bases, with 10 bases of the junction left unmatched. Incomplete CDR3 DNA: TGTGCCAGCAAGACGACAGGGATTATAACTGAA. Amino acids: CASKTTGIITE. The entire CDR3 sequence reads CASKTTGIITEAFF.

This clone was detected ten times or more. The DNA ends 3 residues before the CDR3 does, and the rest of the CDR3 is filled in from the germline J gene. This chain joins TRBV30 and TRBJ1-3, with 7 bases fitting TRBD1. Germline lookup yields CDR1 GTSNPN and CDR2 SVGIG (reference sequence). The CDR3 is 15 residues long. The V and J ends lost 6 bases and 0 bases, in that order; junction bases with no gene match: 8. The CDR3 is CACAGQTISGNTIYF. CDR3 DNA, as far as it was read: TGTGCCTGCGCGGGACAGACAATCTCTGGAAACACC.

This clone was observed at least ten times. The CDR3 end falls 3 residues outside the read, so it is completed with the germline J gene. The chain carries TRBV20-1 and TRBJ2-1, with 7 bases aligning to TRBD2. CDR1 and CDR2 (germline): DFQATT, SNEGSKA (reference sequence). V gave up 4 bases and J gave up 1 base; unmatched junction bases: 4. The length of the CDR3 is 14 residues. The CDR3 here is CSAKVGGSYNEQFF. CDR3 DNA (partial): TGCAGTGCTAAGGTGGGGGGGTCCTACAATGAG.

This clone showed up many times. The CDR3 is cut off 3 residues early in the read; its end comes from the germline J gene. The rearrangement joins TRBV5-6 to TRBJ2-3; 9 bases fit TRBD2. V was clipped by 3 bases and J by 4 bases; unmatched bases: 6. Germline assignment: CDR1 SGHDT and CDR2 YYEEEE. The CDR3 contains 15 residues. This chain's CDR3 is CASSSTLAGPDTQYF. The covered CDR3 bases are TGTGCCAGCAGCTCCACGCTAGCGGGGCCAGATACG. Complete variable domain (other parts from reference TRBV5-6 and TRBJ2-3): DAGVTQSPTHLIKTRGQQVTLRCSPKSGHDTVSWYQQALGQGPQFIFQYYEEEERQRGNFPDRFSGHQFPNYSSELNVNALLLGDSALYLCASSSTLAGPDTQYFGPGTRLTVL.

This clone appeared many times. The CDR3 is cut off 3 residues early in the read; its end comes from the germline J gene. The genes are TRBV12-3 or TRBV12-4 and TRBJ1-1, with TRBD1 matching 10 bases. CDR3 length: 16 amino acids. The junction had 7 bases not matched to a gene; V was cut back by 5 bases and J by 1 base. Partial CDR3 DNA: TGTGCCAGCAGTAGACAGGGGGCGGATGGGAACACTGAA. Its translation: CASSRQGADGNTE. The complete CDR3 sequence is CASSRQGADGNTEAFF.

The table lists this clone with many counts. The read terminates 3 residues ahead of where the CDR3 ends, so the germline J gene completes it. V is TRBV4-2 and J is TRBJ2-3, with 7 bases matching TRBD1. The CDR3 runs to 15 residues. The V and J ends lost 2 bases and 0 bases, in that order; junction bases with no gene match: 2. Germline CDR1 is LGHNA and CDR2 is YNFKEQ. This CDR3 reads CASSQMGQSTDTQYF. The CDR3 bases that were read are TGTGCCAGCAGCCAAATGGGACAGAGCACAGATACG.

This clone showed up many times. The CDR3 goes on 3 residues after the read ends, and that part is filled in from the germline J gene. V gene TRBV4-1 combines with J gene TRBJ1-5; D is unresolved. The CDR3 spans 16 residues. Germline CDR1 and CDR2: MGHRA and YSYEKL. V shed 0 bases and J shed 3 bases, with 12 bases lying between them. Incomplete CDR3 DNA: TGCGCCAGCAGCCAAGAGCCGGGTCACTCCAATCAGCCC. Encoded protein: CASSQEPGHSNQP. The complete CDR3 sequence is CASSQEPGHSNQPQHF.

This clone was seen ten or more times. Read coverage stops 3 residues before the CDR3 terminus; the germline J gene supplies the remainder. V and J are TRBV5-1 and TRBJ2-3; TRBD2 aligns across 9 bases. Germline assignment: CDR1 SGHRS and CDR2 YFSETQ. The CDR3 sequence is 17 residues long. V dropped 0 bases and J dropped 1; count of bases not matched to a gene: 6. This chain's CDR3 is CASSLVLAGAGTDTQYF. The CDR3 bases that were read are TGCGCCAGCAGCTTGGTTTTAGCGGGGGCCGGCACAGATACG.

In its sample, this clone was seen many times. From the germline J gene comes the end of the CDR3, since the read stops 3 residues before it. This chain uses TRBV18 with TRBJ1-2; D may be TRBD1 (6 bases). V lost 2 bases, J lost 4 bases, and 8 bases lay in between. The CDR3 runs to 13 residues. Looked up from germline, CDR1 is KGHSH and CDR2 is LQKENI. CDR3 DNA, as far as it was read: TGTGCCAGCTCACCAATGACAGGCTATGGC. Its protein is CASSPMTGYG. In full, the CDR3 is CASSPMTGYGYTF.

There are many counts of this clone. The DNA ends 3 residues before the CDR3 does, and the rest of the CDR3 is filled in from the germline J gene. The chain combines TRBV6-2 or TRBV6-3 with TRBJ1-4; TRBD1 aligns across 9 bases. Germline V gives CDR1 MNHEY, CDR2 SVGEGT. CDR3 length equals 14 residues. Trimming removed 5 bases from V and 8 bases from J; junction bases left unmatched: 6. The CDR3 spells CASSQPGQGEKLFF. The CDR3 bases that were read are TGTGCCAGCAGTCAGCCGGGACAGGGAGAAAAA.